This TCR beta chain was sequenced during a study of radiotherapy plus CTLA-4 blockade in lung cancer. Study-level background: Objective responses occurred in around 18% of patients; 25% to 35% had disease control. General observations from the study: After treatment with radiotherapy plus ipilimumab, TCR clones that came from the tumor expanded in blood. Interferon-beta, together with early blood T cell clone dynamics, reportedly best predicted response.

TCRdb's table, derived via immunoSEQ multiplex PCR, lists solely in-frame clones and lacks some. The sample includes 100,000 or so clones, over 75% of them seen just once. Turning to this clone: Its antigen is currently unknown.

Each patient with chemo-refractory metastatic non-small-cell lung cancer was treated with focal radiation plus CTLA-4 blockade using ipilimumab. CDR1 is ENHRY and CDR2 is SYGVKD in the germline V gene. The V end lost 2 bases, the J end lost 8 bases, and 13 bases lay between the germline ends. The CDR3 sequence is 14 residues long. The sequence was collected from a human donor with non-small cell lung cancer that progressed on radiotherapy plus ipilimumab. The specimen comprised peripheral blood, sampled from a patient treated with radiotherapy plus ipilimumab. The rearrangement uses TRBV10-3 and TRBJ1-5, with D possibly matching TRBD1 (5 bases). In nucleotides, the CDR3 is TGTGCCATCAGTGAGGGGGGGGGAATGGAGCCCCAGCATTTT. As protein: CAISEGGGMEPQHF.